These T cell receptor beta chains were read from a single sample in a study of blood T cell repertoires in COVID-19. Profiled with immunoSEQ multiplex PCR; TCRdb holds only in-frame clones, not every one. The table records around 400,000 clones, around 87% of them present only once. Source material: peripheral blood. These receptors were taken from a woman under 40 with COVID-19, enrolled during active disease. The CDR3 runs from the conserved cysteine through the conserved F or W. A D gene is named only where the DNA matches it firmly. The size of a clone is reported for some rows only, either as once, few or many, or as a class for expanded clones.

-,TRBV2,TRBJ2-1,-,TGTGCCAGCAGTAGACAGGTGGTTCTACATGAGCAGTTCTTC,CASSRQVVLHEQFF
TRBD2,TRBV2,TRBJ2-1,once,TGTGCCAGTTGTCGAAGGGGCGGGAGGTCCTACAATGAGCAGTTCTTC,CASCRRGGRSYNEQFF
-,TRBV30,TRBJ2-4,-,TGTGCCTGGAGCAGACAGGGTACAGGACTACAAGCCAAAAACATTCAGTACTTC,CAWSRQGTGLQAKNIQYF
-,TRBV4-3,TRBJ2-7,-,TGCGCCAGCAGCCAAGGGTTGGCGGGACGGTCCTACGAGCAGTACTTC,CASSQGLAGRSYEQYF
-,TRBV30,TRBJ1-4,-,TGTGCCTGGACTAGACTCTTGAATGAAAAACTGTTTTTT,CAWTRLLNEKLFF
TRBD1,TRBV11-1,TRBJ2-5,-,TGTGCCAGCAGCCGAGGGACAGGGGCATGGGAGACCCAGTACTTC,CASSRGTGAWETQYF
-,TRBV7-2,TRBJ2-7,-,TGTGCCAGCAGCTTAGGCGCTACAACGGGTTGGCAGTACTTC,CASSLGATTGWQYF
-,TRBV3-1/TRBV3-2,TRBJ1-1,-,TGTGCCAGCAGCCAAGGAGGGTGGAGCACTGAAGCTTTCTTT,CASSQGGWSTEAFF
-,TRBV5-5,TRBJ1-4,-,TGTGCCAGCAGCTCCGAAGGGGGAACTAATGAAAAACTGTTTTTT,CASSSEGGTNEKLFF
-,TRBV12-5,TRBJ1-1,-,TGTGCTAGTGGTTTACAGGGGAACACTGAAGCTTTCTTT,CASGLQGNTEAFF
TRBD1,TRBV19,TRBJ2-2,-,TGTGCCAGTATTACGACAGGGGGGAACACCGGGGAGCTGTTTTTT,CASITTGGNTGELFF
TRBD2,TRBV12-3/TRBV12-4,TRBJ2-5,-,TGTGCCAGCCTTAGCGGGGAGACCCAGTACTTC,CASLSGETQYF
-,TRBV2,TRBJ2-5,-,TGTGCCAGCAGTGAGGGGACTTTTCAAGAGACCCAGTACTTC,CASSEGTFQETQYF
TRBD1,TRBV7-9,TRBJ2-1,-,TGTGCCAGCAGCTCGATCCGGGACAGGGGAAAGGAGGAGCAGTTCTTC,CASSSIRDRGKEEQFF
TRBD1,TRBV19,TRBJ1-5,-,TGTGCCAGTAGTATGGGGGACAGGGTTTTCAATCAGCCCCAGCATTTT,CASSMGDRVFNQPQHF
-,TRBV5-1,TRBJ2-5,-,TGCGCCAGCAGCTTGGCCGTGACTAGAGGGGAGACCCAGTACTTC,CASSLAVTRGETQYF
-,TRBV4-2,TRBJ2-1,-,TGTGCCAGCAGCCGTCCCCTGGACAGCGACAATGAGCAGTTCTTC,CASSRPLDSDNEQFF
-,TRBV21-1,TRBJ1-3,-,TGTGCCAGCAGCAATGTTGGACATTACTCTGGAAACACCATATATTTT,CASSNVGHYSGNTIYF
TRBD1,TRBV28,TRBJ1-4,-,TGTGCCAGCAGTGTACAGGGGGTCTGGGAAAAACTGTTTTTT,CASSVQGVWEKLFF
TRBD2,TRBV11-2,TRBJ2-2,-,TGTGCCAGCACCAGGGTCCTAGCGGCGAACACCGGGGAGCTGTTTTTT,CASTRVLAANTGELFF
TRBD1,TRBV5-4,TRBJ1-2,-,TGTGCCAGCAGCCCCGACAGGGTATATGGCTACACCTTC,CASSPDRVYGYTF
TRBD1,TRBV5-4,TRBJ1-2,-,TGTGCCAGCAGCATACCGGGACAGGGAGCAAACTATGGCTACACCTTC,CASSIPGQGANYGYTF
-,TRBV2,TRBJ1-1,-,TGTGCCAGCAGAGGGGGGAACACTGAAGCTTTCTTT,CASRGGNTEAFF
-,TRBV4-3,TRBJ2-1,-,TGCGCCAGCAGCCGGAGGGCCGCATACAATGAGCAGTTCTTC,CASSRRAAYNEQFF
TRBD1,TRBV2,TRBJ2-3,-,TGTGCCACCGGGACAGGGGGTGATACGCAGTATTTT,CATGTGGDTQYF
TRBD1,TRBV19,TRBJ1-3,-,TGTGCCAGTAAAATTGGAGGACAGGCCTCTGGAAACACCATATATTTT,CASKIGGQASGNTIYF
TRBD1,TRBV24-1,TRBJ1-5,-,TGTGCCACCCAGACAGGGAACCAGCCCCAGCATTTT,CATQTGNQPQHF
TRBD2,TRBV19,TRBJ2-2,-,TGTGCCAGTAGTATAGTTAGCGGGGAGAACACCGGGGAGCTGTTTTTT,CASSIVSGENTGELFF
-,TRBV30,TRBJ1-6,-,TGTGCCTGGAGTGTGTTGAGCCGTCGCACCCTCCACTTT,CAWSVLSRRTLHF
-,TRBV16,TRBJ1-4,-,TGTGCCAGCAGCCTCTCAGGGAACCAAAATGAAAAACTGTTTTTT,CASSLSGNQNEKLFF
-,TRBV11-2,TRBJ2-7,-,TGTGCCAGCAGCCTAACCAGGACAGTGTACGAGCAGTACTTC,CASSLTRTVYEQYF
-,TRBV5-6,TRBJ1-2,-,TGTGCCAGCAGCTTGGGGACAGATTATGGCTACACCTTC,CASSLGTDYGYTF